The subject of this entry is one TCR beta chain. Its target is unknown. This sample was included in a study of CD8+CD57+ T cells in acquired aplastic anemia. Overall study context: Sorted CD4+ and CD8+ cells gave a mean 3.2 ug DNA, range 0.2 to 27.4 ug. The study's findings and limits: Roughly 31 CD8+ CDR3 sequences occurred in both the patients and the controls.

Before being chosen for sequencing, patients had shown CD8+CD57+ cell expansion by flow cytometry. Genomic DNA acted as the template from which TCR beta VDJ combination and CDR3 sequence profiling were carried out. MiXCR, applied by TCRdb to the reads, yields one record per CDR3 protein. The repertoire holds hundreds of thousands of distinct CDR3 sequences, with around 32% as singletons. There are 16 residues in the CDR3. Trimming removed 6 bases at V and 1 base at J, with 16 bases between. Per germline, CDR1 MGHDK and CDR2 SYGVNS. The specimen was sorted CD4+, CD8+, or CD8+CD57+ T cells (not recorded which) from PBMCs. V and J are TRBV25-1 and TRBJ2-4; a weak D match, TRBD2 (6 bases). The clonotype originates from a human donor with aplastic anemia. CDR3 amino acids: CASSPQGGRAKNIQYF. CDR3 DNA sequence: TGTGCCAGCAGCCCGCAGGGAGGAAGGGCCAAAAACATTCAGTACTTC.